Sequencing of this T cell receptor (beta chain) was carried out in a study of OX40 agonist ivuxolimab in advanced cancers. Across the whole study: Each patient was given ivuxolimab into a vein every 2 weeks, at 0.01 to 10 mg/kg.

Findings and caveats of the study: In the 0.1 to 3.0 mg/kg range, CD4+ and CD8+ blood T cells had expanded clonally by week 6. Compared with others, partial responders at 0.1-3.0 mg/kg displayed clonal expansion among the lowest.

The CDR3 sequence is 16 residues long. V lost 3 bases, J lost 5 bases, and 8 bases stayed unmatched. Per the germline V gene, CDR1 is WNHNN and CDR2 is SYGVQD (reference sequence). Assay: immunoSEQ multiplex PCR; the TCRdb copy retains only in-frame clones and omits some. The sample shows 80,000 to 100,000 clones, 94% of them seen only once. As regards this clone: The antigen remains unidentified.

Here the sequenced sample was CD4+ or CD8+ T cells sorted from blood, taken in a trial of the OX40 agonist ivuxolimab. This rearrangement joins TRBV10-1 to TRBJ1-4; 8 bases align to TRBD1. The TCR was taken from an adult with an advanced solid tumor such as melanoma, head and neck, liver or kidney cancer. This chain's CDR3 is CASSDFGRGRNEKLFF. The CDR3 DNA sequence: TGCGCCAGCAGTGATTTCGGCAGGGGGCGAAATGAAAAACTGTTTTTT.